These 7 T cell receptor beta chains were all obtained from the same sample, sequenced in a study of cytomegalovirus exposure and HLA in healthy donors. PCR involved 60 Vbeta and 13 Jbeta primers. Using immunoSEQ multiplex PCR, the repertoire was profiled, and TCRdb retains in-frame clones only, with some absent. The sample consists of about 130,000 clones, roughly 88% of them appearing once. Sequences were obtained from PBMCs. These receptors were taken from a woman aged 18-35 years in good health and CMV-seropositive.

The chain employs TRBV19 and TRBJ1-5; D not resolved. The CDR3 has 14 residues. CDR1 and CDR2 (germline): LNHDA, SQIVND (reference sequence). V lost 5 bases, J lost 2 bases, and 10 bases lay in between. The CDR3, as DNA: TGTGCCAGTAGTGACAACGGGGGCAATCAGCCCCAGCATTTT. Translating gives CASSDNGGNQPQHF.

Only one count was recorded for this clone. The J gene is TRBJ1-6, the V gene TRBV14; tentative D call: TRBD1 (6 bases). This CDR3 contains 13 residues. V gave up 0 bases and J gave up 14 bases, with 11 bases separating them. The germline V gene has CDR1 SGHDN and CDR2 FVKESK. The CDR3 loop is CASSQDLPGALHF. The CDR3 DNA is TGTGCCAGCAGCCAAGATCTTCCAGGGGCCCTCCACTTT. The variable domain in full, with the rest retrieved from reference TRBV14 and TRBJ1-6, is EAGVTQFPSHSVIEKGQTVTLRCDPISGHDNLYWYRRVMGKEIKFLLHFVKESKQDESGMPNNRFLAERTGGTYSTLKVQPAELEDSGVYFCASSQDLPGALHFGNGTRLTVT.

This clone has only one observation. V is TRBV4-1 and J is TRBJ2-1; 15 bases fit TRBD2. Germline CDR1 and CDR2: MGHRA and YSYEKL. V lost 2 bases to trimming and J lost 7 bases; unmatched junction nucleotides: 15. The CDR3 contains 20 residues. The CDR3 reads CASSQLGLAGGRLMGNEQFF. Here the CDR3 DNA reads TGCGCCAGCAGCCAATTAGGACTAGCGGGGGGGCGGCTCATGGGTAATGAGCAGTTCTTC.

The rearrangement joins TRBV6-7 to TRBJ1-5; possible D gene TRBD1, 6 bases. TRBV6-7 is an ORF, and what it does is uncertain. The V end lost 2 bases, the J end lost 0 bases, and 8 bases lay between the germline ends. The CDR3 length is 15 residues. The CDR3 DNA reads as TGTGCCAGCAGTTACCAGGGGAATAGCAATCAGCCCCAGCATTTT. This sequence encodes CASSYQGNSNQPQHF.

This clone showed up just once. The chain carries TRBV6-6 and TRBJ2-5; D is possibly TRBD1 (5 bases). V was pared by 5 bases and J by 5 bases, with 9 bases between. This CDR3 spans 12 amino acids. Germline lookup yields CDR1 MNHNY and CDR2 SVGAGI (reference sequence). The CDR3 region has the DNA TGTGCCAGCAGTCCAGGGCCCGAGACCCAGTACTTC. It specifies CASSPGPETQYF.

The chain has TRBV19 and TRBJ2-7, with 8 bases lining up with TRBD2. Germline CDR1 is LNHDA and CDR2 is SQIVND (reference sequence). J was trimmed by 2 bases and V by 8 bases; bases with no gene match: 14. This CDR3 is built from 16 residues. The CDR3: CASSPGGGRFAYEQYF. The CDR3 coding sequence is TGTGCCAGTTCTCCCGGGGGGGGGCGTTTCGCCTACGAGCAGTACTTC.

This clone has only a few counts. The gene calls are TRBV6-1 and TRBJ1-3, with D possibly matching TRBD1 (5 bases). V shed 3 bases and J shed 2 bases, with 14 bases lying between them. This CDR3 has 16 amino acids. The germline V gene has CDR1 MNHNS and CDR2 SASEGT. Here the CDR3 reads CASSDSPTVAGNTIYF. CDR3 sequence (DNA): TGTGCCAGCAGTGATTCCCCGACAGTTGCTGGAAACACCATATATTTT.